This record covers a single T cell receptor beta chain. Its cognate antigen has yet to be identified. No base quality values were provided; no much bigger clone lies one nucleotide off. Sorted unstimulated T cells, along with proliferating T cells recovered from mixed lymphocyte reactions, underwent TCRbeta CDR3 sequencing. Fresh whole blood from about eleven HLA-typed healthy donors served as the source for isolating PBMCs. The record originates from a study of siplizumab effects on memory and regulatory T cells (dated by TCRdb to about 2019). For context, the study as a whole: The study looked at the effect of siplizumab, an anti-CD2 antibody, on alloreactive T-cell subsets in allogeneic mixed lymphocyte reactions made from human PBMCs. The full study reports these points: Whether proliferating Tregs from siplizumab cultures actually had suppressive function was not functionally confirmed. Siplizumab significantly lowered the cumulative frequency of alloreactive sequences that could be traced to unstimulated CD4+ memory T cells. Unstimulated naive T cells appeared to be more diverse than memory T cells, and naive cells seemed to make a substantial contribution to the alloresponse. Because sequences below about 10^-5 frequency were poorly captured, only a minor fraction of alloreactive clones could be mapped to unstimulated subsets. About 75-96% of proliferating CD4+ or CD8+ clones could not be given a naive or memory phenotype. In reactions with siplizumab, an average of about 69% of mappable alloreactive CD4+ clones were Treg-derived, compared with roughly 27% in control reactions.

Library construction relied on the immunoSEQ multiplex PCR assay. Roughly 100,000 TCR templates per sample were assayed by the deep sequencing platform. Genomic DNA extracted from sorted T cells was used for TCRbeta CDR3 sequencing. Under the source paper's analysis protocol: The R programming language was used for the clonal analysis of the TCRbeta CDR3 data. Unstimulated samples were compared with post-reaction CFSE-low samples to define alloreactive CD4+ and CD8+ clones. Alloreactive CD4+ clones were assigned to regulatory or non-regulatory origin by matching sequences to sorted unstimulated Treg and non-Treg repertoires. Held by TCRdb, this immuneACCESS table contains in-frame sequences only and omits some clones. Under half of the omission traces to an unresolved V gene where checked; the cause of the rest is unknown. V, J and clone size reflect that table, while D and trimming were determined from the DNA. This sample comprises some 73,000 clones, 93% of them detected only once. About 5% of the sample is held by the ten biggest clonotypes.

The CDR3 runs 18 residues from the cysteine to the phenylalanine. The retained sequence is limited to the CDR3, 54 bases, with the frame set at the first base. V has 0 bases trimmed and J has 2 bases trimmed; junction bases matching no gene number 9. Via the germline V gene (reference sequence), CDR1 is SEHNR and CDR2 FQNEAQ. Sequences were obtained from CD8+ T cells sorted from blood. Here the chain combines TRBV7-9 and TRBJ2-7; 11 middle bases align to TRBD1. This TCR derives from a human donor in good health. The DNA reads TGTGCCAGCAGCTTAGCTCAGCTTTGGGACAGGGGGACCTACGAGCAGTACTTC. Its protein product is CASSLAQLWDRGTYEQYF.